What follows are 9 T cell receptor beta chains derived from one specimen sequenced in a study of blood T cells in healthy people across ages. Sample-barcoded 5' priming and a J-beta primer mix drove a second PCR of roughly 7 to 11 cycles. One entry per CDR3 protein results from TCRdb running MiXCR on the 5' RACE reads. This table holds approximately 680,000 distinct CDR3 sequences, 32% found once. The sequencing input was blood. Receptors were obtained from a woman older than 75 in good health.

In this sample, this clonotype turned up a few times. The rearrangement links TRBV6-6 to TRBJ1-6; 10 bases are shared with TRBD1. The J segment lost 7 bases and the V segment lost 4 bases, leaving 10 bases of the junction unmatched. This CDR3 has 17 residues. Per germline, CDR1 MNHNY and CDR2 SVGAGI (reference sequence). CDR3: CASSSVTGGSFNSPLHF. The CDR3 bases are TGTGCCAGCAGTTCCGTGACAGGGGGCTCTTTCAATTCACCCCTCCACTTT.

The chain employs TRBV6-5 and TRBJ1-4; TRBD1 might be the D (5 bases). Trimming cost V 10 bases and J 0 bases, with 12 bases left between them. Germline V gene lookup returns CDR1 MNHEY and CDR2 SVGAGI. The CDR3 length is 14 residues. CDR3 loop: CAIGDSATNEKLFF. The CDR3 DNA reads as TGTGCCATCGGGGACTCCGCAACTAATGAAAAACTGTTTTTT.

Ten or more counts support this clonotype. CDR3 sequence reads: CASSFIFGRGQGAYNEQFF. CDR3 nucleotides: TGTGCCAGCAGCTTTATTTTTGGGAGGGGACAGGGGGCCTACAATGAGCAGTTCTTC. V is TRBV5-5 and J is TRBJ2-1; 11 bases match TRBD1. CDR1 and CDR2 from the germline V gene are SGHKS and YYEKEE (reference sequence). Unmatched junction bases numbered 12, after V lost 2 bases and J lost 2 bases. The CDR3 extends over 19 amino acids.

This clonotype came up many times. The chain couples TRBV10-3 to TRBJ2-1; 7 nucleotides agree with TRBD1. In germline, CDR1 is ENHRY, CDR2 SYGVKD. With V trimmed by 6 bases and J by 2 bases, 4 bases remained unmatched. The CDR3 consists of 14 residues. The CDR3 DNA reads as TGTGCCATCAGCCAGGGGGATGCCTACAATGAGCAGTTCTTC. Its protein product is CAISQGDAYNEQFF.

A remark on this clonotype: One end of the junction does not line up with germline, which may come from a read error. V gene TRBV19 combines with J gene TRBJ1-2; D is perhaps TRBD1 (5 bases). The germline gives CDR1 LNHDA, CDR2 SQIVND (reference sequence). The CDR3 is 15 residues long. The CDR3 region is CASRQTVHPNYGYTF. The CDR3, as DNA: TGTGCCAGCAGACAGACAGTCCACCCTAATTATGGCTACACCTTC.

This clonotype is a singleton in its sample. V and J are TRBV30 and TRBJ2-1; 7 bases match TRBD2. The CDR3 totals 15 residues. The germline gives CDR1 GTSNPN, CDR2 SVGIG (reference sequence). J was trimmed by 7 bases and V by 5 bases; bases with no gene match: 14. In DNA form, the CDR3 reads TGTGCCTGGCCCCCCGCAGGTGGGCGGGGGAATGAGCAGTTCTTC. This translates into CAWPPAGGRGNEQFF. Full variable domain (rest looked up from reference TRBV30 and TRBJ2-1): SQTIHQWPATLVQPVGSPLSLECTVEGTSNPNLYWYRQAAGRGLQLLFYSVGIGQISSEVPQNLSASRPQDRQFILSSKKLLLSDSGFYLCAWPPAGGRGNEQFFGPGTRLTVL.

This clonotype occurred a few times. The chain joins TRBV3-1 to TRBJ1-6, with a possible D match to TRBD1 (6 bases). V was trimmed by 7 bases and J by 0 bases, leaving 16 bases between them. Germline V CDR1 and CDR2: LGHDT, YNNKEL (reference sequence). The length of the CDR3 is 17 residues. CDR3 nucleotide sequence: TGTGCCAGCATCCCCGGTGGACAGTACTCCTATAATTCACCCCTCCACTTT. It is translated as CASIPGGQYSYNSPLHF.

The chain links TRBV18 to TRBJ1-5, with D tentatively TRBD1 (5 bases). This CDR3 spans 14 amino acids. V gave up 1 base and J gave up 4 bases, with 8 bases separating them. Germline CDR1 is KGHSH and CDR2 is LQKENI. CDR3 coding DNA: TGTGCCAGCTCACCACGGGAGGGGAATCAGCCCCAGCATTTT. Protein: CASSPREGNQPQHF.

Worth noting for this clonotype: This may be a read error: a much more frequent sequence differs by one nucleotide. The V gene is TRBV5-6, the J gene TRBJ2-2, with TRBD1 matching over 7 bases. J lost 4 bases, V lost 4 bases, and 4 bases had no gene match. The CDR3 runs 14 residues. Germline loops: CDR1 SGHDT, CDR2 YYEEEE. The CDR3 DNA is TGTGCCAGCAGCAGGGGGCTTAGCACCGGGGAGCTGTTTTTT. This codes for CASSRGLSTGELFF.